This T cell receptor beta chain came from a study of graft-versus-host responses after intestinal transplantation. In the study overall: Recipients were all induced with anti-thymocyte globulin, then given tacrolimus and steroids for around three years.

The germline V gene has CDR1 LGHNA and CDR2 YSLEER. This CDR3 has 16 amino acids. The ends lost 4 bases at V and 6 bases at J; junction bases unmatched: 12. Here immunoSEQ multiplex PCR was the method, and the copy in TCRdb shows in-frame clones only, minus some. The profile shows about 39,000 clones, roughly 96% of them singletons. Comment on this clone: What it binds is not known.

Findings and limits, study-wide: Individuals carrying graft-donor T cell macrochimerism showed high graft-versus-host to host-versus-graft clonal ratios in allografts.

The source is a human donor who was the organ donor for an intestinal transplant. V usage is TRBV4-3 and J usage is TRBJ1-2; 9 bases align to TRBD1. Specimen: unstimulated CD8+ T cells sorted from spleen or lymph node cells, collected before transplant. In nucleotides, the CDR3 is TGCGCCAGCAGCCTCCTACAGGGGGCCCCATTGGATGGCTACACCTTC. Its protein product is CASSLLQGAPLDGYTF.